These T cell receptor beta chains were read from a single sample in a study of response to subunit inactivated influenza vaccine. TCRdb re-called the RT-PCR reads through MiXCR, storing one row per CDR3 protein. The sample contains 500,000 to 600,000 distinct CDR3 sequences, roughly 13% of which appear only once. The sample consisted of PBMCs from blood, taken around seven weeks after vaccination. The receptors shown here come from a man aged 45-60 years who received an inactivated influenza vaccine. Both conserved end residues are part of each CDR3. D genes are given only for firm matches. Expanded clones are given a class, and other clones once, few, many or no size at all.

V gene: TRBV11-2; clone size: .; CDR3 length: 13; J gene: TRBJ2-7; D gene: .; CDR3 protein: CASSGRVHYEQYF; CDR3 DNA: TGTGCCAGCAGCGGCCGGGTTCACTACGAGCAGTACTTC
V gene: TRBV30; clone size: many; CDR3 length: 13; J gene: TRBJ1-5; D gene: TRBD1; CDR3 protein: CAWSRQGNQPQHF; CDR3 DNA: TGTGCCTGGAGTCGACAGGGGAATCAGCCCCAGCATTTT
V gene: TRBV20-1; clone size: .; CDR3 length: 16; J gene: TRBJ2-3; D gene: TRBD2; CDR3 protein: CSARAGLAGFADTQYF; CDR3 DNA: TGCAGTGCTAGAGCCGGACTAGCGGGATTTGCAGATACGCAGTATTTT
V gene: TRBV5-1; clone size: few; CDR3 length: 15; J gene: TRBJ2-3; D gene: .; CDR3 protein: CASSLEAERLNTQYF; CDR3 DNA: TGCGCCAGCAGCTTGGAGGCAGAACGCTTAAATACGCAGTATTTT
V gene: TRBV20-1; clone size: .; CDR3 length: 13; J gene: TRBJ1-5; D gene: .; CDR3 protein: CSALGQFNQPQHF; CDR3 DNA: TGCAGTGCTCTGGGCCAATTTAATCAGCCCCAGCATTTT
V gene: TRBV12-3/TRBV12-4; clone size: few; CDR3 length: 14; J gene: TRBJ2-7; D gene: TRBD2; CDR3 protein: CASRGLAGGGEQYF; CDR3 DNA: TGTGCCAGCAGAGGACTAGCGGGGGGGGGCGAGCAGTACTTC
V gene: TRBV5-1; clone size: many; CDR3 length: 16; J gene: TRBJ2-7; D gene: TRBD1; CDR3 protein: CASSLGTGPRIYEQYF; CDR3 DNA: TGCGCCAGCAGCTTGGGGACAGGGCCGAGGATATACGAGCAGTACTTC
V gene: TRBV10-1; clone size: few; CDR3 length: 14; J gene: TRBJ2-5; D gene: TRBD1; CDR3 protein: CASSEDRGQETQYF; CDR3 DNA: TGCGCCAGCAGTGAGGACAGGGGCCAAGAGACCCAGTACTTC
V gene: TRBV3-1; clone size: .; CDR3 length: 15; J gene: TRBJ2-1; D gene: TRBD2; CDR3 protein: CASTPTGTKNNEQFF; CDR3 DNA: TGTGCCAGCACCCCCACCGGGACTAAGAACAACGAGCAGTTCTTC
V gene: TRBV20-1; clone size: many; CDR3 length: 11; J gene: TRBJ2-5; D gene: .; CDR3 protein: CSARRGETQYF; CDR3 DNA: TGCAGTGCTAGGCGGGGAGAGACCCAGTACTTC
V gene: TRBV20-1; clone size: .; CDR3 length: 16; J gene: TRBJ2-3; D gene: TRBD2; CDR3 protein: CSARDWTSGSADTQYF; CDR3 DNA: TGCAGTGCTAGAGATTGGACTAGCGGGAGCGCAGATACGCAGTATTTT
V gene: TRBV7-2; clone size: .; CDR3 length: 17; J gene: TRBJ2-3; D gene: .; CDR3 protein: CASSLLRAPTSTDTQYF; CDR3 DNA: TGTGCCAGCAGCTTATTAAGGGCACCGACTAGCACAGATACGCAGTATTTT
V gene: TRBV3-1; clone size: .; CDR3 length: 15; J gene: TRBJ2-1; D gene: TRBD2; CDR3 protein: CASSQEGLAYNEQFF; CDR3 DNA: TGTGCCAGCAGCCAAGAGGGACTAGCCTACAATGAGCAGTTCTTC
V gene: TRBV6-5; clone size: many; CDR3 length: 14; J gene: TRBJ1-6; D gene: .; CDR3 protein: CASSYSRENSPLHF; CDR3 DNA: TGTGCCAGCAGTTATAGTCGGGAAAATTCACCCCTCCACTTT
V gene: TRBV7-9; clone size: few; CDR3 length: 16; J gene: TRBJ2-4; D gene: .; CDR3 protein: CASSPAALHSRDIQYF; CDR3 DNA: TGTGCCAGCAGCCCAGCGGCCTTACACTCGAGGGACATTCAGTACTTC